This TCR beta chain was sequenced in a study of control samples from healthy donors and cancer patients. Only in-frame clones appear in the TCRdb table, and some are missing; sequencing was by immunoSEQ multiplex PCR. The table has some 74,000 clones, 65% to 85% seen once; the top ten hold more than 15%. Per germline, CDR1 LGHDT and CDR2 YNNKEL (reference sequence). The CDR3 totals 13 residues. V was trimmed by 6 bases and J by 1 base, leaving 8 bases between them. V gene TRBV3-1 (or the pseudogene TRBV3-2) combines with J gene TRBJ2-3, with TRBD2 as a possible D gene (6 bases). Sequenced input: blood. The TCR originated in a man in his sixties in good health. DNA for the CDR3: TGTGCCAGCAGGCCGGGAGGCACAGATACGCAGTATTTT. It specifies CASRPGGTDTQYF.